This record looks at one T cell receptor (beta chain) sequence and its context. The CDR3 has 9 residues. V lost 4 bases, J lost 10 bases, and 4 bases lay in between. Per the germline V gene, CDR1 is MNHEY and CDR2 is SMNVEV (reference sequence). This entry comes from a study of blood T cell repertoires in COVID-19. Looking at the study overall: There were acute and convalescent COVID-19 samples, and they came from the United States, Italy and Spain.

In the authors' workflow: Amplification with reference gene primers provided the estimates of nucleated cell counts. TCRdb keeps only in-frame clones here, not all; method: immunoSEQ multiplex PCR. Clone size and V and J calls were adopted from that table, with D and trimming inferred from the DNA. The profile shows 210,000 or so clones, approximately 80% of them singletons. The chain couples TRBV27 to TRBJ1-1; D gene uncertain. The source material was PBMCs or T cells enriched from blood (not recorded which). The clonotype originates from a man under 40 with acute COVID-19. As DNA, the CDR3 is TGTGCCAGCAGTTCGGGAGCTTTCTTT. Translating gives CASSSGAFF.